This TCR beta chain is drawn from a study of OX40 agonist ivuxolimab in advanced cancers. Some clones are missing from TCRdb's copy, which holds only in-frame ones; the method was immunoSEQ multiplex PCR. Of fewer than 70,000 clones in the sample, 70% to 85% were seen once. The CDR3 has 18 residues. Per germline, CDR1 LNHDA and CDR2 SQIVND (reference sequence). The trim removed 7 bases at V and 1 base at J, leaving 14 bases unmatched. The chain carries TRBV19 and TRBJ2-3; 10 nucleotides line up with TRBD1. The TCR was taken from an adult with an advanced solid tumor such as melanoma, head and neck, liver or kidney cancer. This specimen was CD4+ or CD8+ T cells sorted from blood, taken in a trial of the OX40 agonist ivuxolimab. CDR3 coding DNA: TGTGCCAGTAAAACAGGACAGGGGGTTCAGTCTGGCACAGATACGCAGTATTTT. This translates into CASKTGQGVQSGTDTQYF.